These T cell receptor beta chains were read from a single sample in a study of siplizumab effects on memory and regulatory T cells. Generated by immunoSEQ multiplex PCR, the TCRdb table keeps only in-frame clones and is missing some. The sample holds around 87,000 clones, about 87% seen once. The sample was CD4+ T cells sorted from blood. The receptors originated from a human donor in good health. CDR3s include the opening cysteine and the closing phenylalanine or tryptophan. Each record gives: V gene, D gene, CDR3 length, clone size, J gene, CDR3 protein, CDR3 DNA. D genes are given only for firm matches. Size tells how often a clone was seen (once, few, many) or the class of an expanded clone, and some rows leave it out.

v_gene: TRBV10-3
d_gene: TRBD2
len: 20
abundance: .
j_gene: TRBJ2-3
CDR3aa: CAISLTGASGNLASTDTQYF
CDR3nt: TGTGCCATCAGTCTAACCGGGGCTAGCGGCAATTTAGCTAGCACAGATACGCAGTATTTT

v_gene: TRBV29-1
d_gene: TRBD2
len: 13
abundance: .
j_gene: TRBJ2-1
CDR3aa: CSGAGLAGAEQFF
CDR3nt: TGCAGTGGTGCGGGACTAGCGGGCGCTGAGCAGTTCTTC

v_gene: TRBV6-6
d_gene: .
len: 12
abundance: .
j_gene: TRBJ2-7
CDR3aa: CASSSSGTEQYF
CDR3nt: TGTGCCAGCAGTTCCTCGGGGACCGAGCAGTACTTC

v_gene: TRBV7-6
d_gene: .
len: 17
abundance: once
j_gene: TRBJ2-1
CDR3aa: CASSPKLGELPGNEQFF
CDR3nt: TGTGCCAGCAGCCCGAAGCTGGGGGAACTCCCGGGGAATGAGCAGTTCTTC

v_gene: TRBV28
d_gene: .
len: 14
abundance: .
j_gene: TRBJ1-2
CDR3aa: CASSPGTAGYGYTF
CDR3nt: TGTGCCAGCAGTCCCGGGACGGCTGGCTATGGCTACACCTTC

v_gene: TRBV6-5
d_gene: .
len: 13
abundance: .
j_gene: TRBJ1-6
CDR3aa: CASSPLGNSPLHF
CDR3nt: TGTGCCAGCAGCCCGTTGGGGAACTCACCCCTCCACTTT

v_gene: TRBV9
d_gene: TRBD2
len: 18
abundance: once
j_gene: TRBJ2-3
CDR3aa: CASSPRGASGRRTDTQYF
CDR3nt: TGTGCCAGCAGCCCAAGGGGGGCTAGCGGGCGACGCACAGATACGCAGTATTTT

v_gene: TRBV2
d_gene: .
len: 12
abundance: .
j_gene: TRBJ1-2
CDR3aa: CASWPRAKGYTF
CDR3nt: TGTGCCAGCTGGCCCAGGGCAAAGGGCTACACCTTC

v_gene: TRBV5-6
d_gene: .
len: 15
abundance: .
j_gene: TRBJ2-3
CDR3aa: CASSLPQGITDTQYF
CDR3nt: TGTGCCAGCAGCCTGCCCCAGGGGATCACAGATACGCAGTATTTT

v_gene: TRBV15
d_gene: .
len: 13
abundance: .
j_gene: TRBJ2-5
CDR3aa: CATSRDLRETQYF
CDR3nt: TGTGCCACCAGCAGAGATCTCAGGGAGACCCAGTACTTC

v_gene: TRBV5-1
d_gene: TRBD1
len: 15
abundance: .
j_gene: TRBJ1-3
CDR3aa: CASSLEGARGNTIYF
CDR3nt: TGCGCCAGCAGCTTAGAGGGGGCGCGTGGAAACACCATATATTTT